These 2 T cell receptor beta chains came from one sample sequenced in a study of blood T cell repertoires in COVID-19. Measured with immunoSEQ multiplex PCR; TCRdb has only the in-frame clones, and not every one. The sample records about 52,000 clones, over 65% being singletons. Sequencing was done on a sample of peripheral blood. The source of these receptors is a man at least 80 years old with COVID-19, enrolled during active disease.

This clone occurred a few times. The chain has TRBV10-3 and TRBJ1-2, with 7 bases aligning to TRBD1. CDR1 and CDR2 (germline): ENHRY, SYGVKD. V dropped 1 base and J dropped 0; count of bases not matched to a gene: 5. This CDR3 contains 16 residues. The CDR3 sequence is CAISEWTGSANYGYTF. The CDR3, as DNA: TGTGCCATCAGTGAGTGGACAGGTTCAGCTAACTATGGCTACACCTTC.

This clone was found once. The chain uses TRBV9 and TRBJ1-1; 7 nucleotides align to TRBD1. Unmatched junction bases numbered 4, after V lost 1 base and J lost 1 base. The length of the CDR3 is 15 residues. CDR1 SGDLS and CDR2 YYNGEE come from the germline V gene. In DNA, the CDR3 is TGTGCCAGCAGCGTATTTCCAGGGGGGAACACTGAAGCTTTCTTT. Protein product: CASSVFPGGNTEAFF.